This T cell receptor beta chain was sequenced during a study of T cells in Graves' hyperthyroidism and ophthalmopathy. Per germline, CDR1 SGHDN and CDR2 FVKESK. CDR3 size: 13 residues. Trimming took off 1 base at V and 0 bases at J, with 3 bases between the two ends. This clonotype has just a few counts. Antigen unknown. PBMCs came from over 8.5 ml fresh peripheral blood. Amplified regions were TCR beta CDR3 sequences from RNA transcripts. The HTBI set primed first-round TCR CDR3 RT-PCR. Each CDR3 protein is one row after TCRdb ran MiXCR on the multiplex PCR reads. The table shows roughly 400,000 distinct CDR3 sequences, with roughly an eighth occurring only once. Whole-study findings and limits: Ophthalmopathy, as predicted by the model, came a median around 6 months after the prediction. The authors' 13 V-J model separated ophthalmopathy from stable hyperthyroidism. Most expanded thyroid clonotypes above 0.001 also appeared in blood.

The rearrangement links TRBV14 to TRBJ2-5; D unclear. The sample was blood. The source of this sequence is a man aged 45-65 years with Graves' ophthalmopathy. CDR3 residues: CASSQVDQETQYF. The CDR3 nucleotides read TGTGCCAGCAGCCAAGTAGACCAAGAGACCCAGTACTTC.